These 6 T cell receptor beta chains share one sample of origin, sequenced in a study of vaccination effects on CD4 cells after COVID-19. Repertoires were generated with immunoSEQ multiplex PCR, while TCRdb's copy carries only in-frame clones and drops some. In the table there are roughly 59,000 clones, around 78% of which are singletons. Antigen specificity for these receptors is unknown. Before sequencing, viral peptide pools were used by the ViraFEST assay to expand antigen-specific CD4+ T cells. The culture ran for approximately 11 days before CD4+ T cells were isolated. Participants received two doses of either the BNT162b2 or mRNA-1273 vaccine. This specimen was CD4+ T cells from PBMCs cultured with HCoV-OC43 spike peptides, taken after COVID-19 vaccination. Subset indicated: HCoV-OC43 spike overlapping peptide pool stimulation. The receptors stem from a human donor who received a COVID-19 vaccine.

The gene calls are TRBV28 and TRBJ2-6; TRBD1 agrees at 9 bases. Trimming removed 5 bases from V and 4 bases from J; junction bases left unmatched: 15. The CDR3 consists of 19 residues. Germline V CDR1 and CDR2: MDHEN, SYDVKM. CDR3 in DNA: TGTGCCAGCAGTCCCAGGACAGGGGAAAGCACTTCCGGGGCCAACGTCCTGACTTTC. It translates to CASSPRTGESTSGANVLTF. Complete variable domain (other parts from reference TRBV28 and TRBJ2-6): DVKVTQSSRYLVKRTGEKVFLECVQDMDHENMFWYRQDPGLGLRLIYFSYDVKMKEKGDIPEGYSVSREKKERFSLILESASTNQTSMYLCASSPRTGESTSGANVLTFGAGSRLTVL.

This clone was seen a few times. This chain connects TRBV5-6 to TRBJ1-2; weak D call: TRBD1 (6 bases). Germline-derived CDR1 and CDR2 are SGHDT and YYEEEE. Trimming removed 0 bases from V and 4 bases from J, with 13 bases in between. This CDR3 spans 15 amino acids. The CDR3 sequence is CASSLDGQNSYGYTF. In DNA, the CDR3 is TGTGCCAGCAGCTTGGATGGACAGAATTCCTATGGCTACACCTTC.

The chain carries TRBV7-8 and TRBJ1-1; D gene uncertain. The CDR3 has 13 residues. The germline gives CDR1 SGHVS, CDR2 FQNEAQ. V shed 5 bases and J shed 4 bases, with 11 bases lying between them. The CDR3 bases are TGTGCCAGCAGCCCACAGTGGGGCACTGAAGCTTTCTTT. This encodes CASSPQWGTEAFF.

The chain uses TRBV6-5 and TRBJ1-5; TRBD1 might be the D (5 bases). Between the trimmed V and J ends, which lost 7 bases and 5 bases, there was a span of 18 bases. Germline loops: CDR1 MNHEY, CDR2 SVGAGI. The CDR3 is 15 amino acids. CDR3 residues: CASILSVRGDQPQHF. DNA of the CDR3: TGTGCCAGCATCCTGTCGGTGCGGGGCGATCAGCCCCAGCATTTT.

The chain uses TRBV4-3 and TRBJ2-1; D uncertain. Germline V gives CDR1 LGHNA, CDR2 YSLEER. V lost 6 bases and J lost 10, with 19 bases in between. CDR3 size: 14 residues. The CDR3 DNA follows: TGCGCCAGCAGTCAACTTCTAGGAGCCCCCGAGCAGTTCTTC. It specifies CASSQLLGAPEQFF.

The chain joins TRBV30 to TRBJ2-3; D gene unclear. Per germline, CDR1 GTSNPN and CDR2 SVGIG (reference sequence). The CDR3 sequence is 12 residues long. V was clipped by 3 bases and J by 2 bases, with 6 bases between them. CDR3 DNA: TGTGCCTGGAGCATGGACACAGATACGCAGTATTTT. Residues: CAWSMDTDTQYF.